This T cell receptor (beta chain) derives from a study of blood T cell repertoires in COVID-19 (dated by TCRdb to 2018 to 2021). Context from the whole study: The collaborator samples originated in the United States, Italy and Spain and spanned the acute and convalescent phases of COVID-19. The material from the prospective study consisted of cDNA or gDNA derived from T cells, B-cell-depleted T cells, or PBMCs. Subjects who had been exposed to COVID-19, were actively infected with it, or had recovered from it provided the deeply sampled blood TCRbeta repertoires that made up the dataset. A freely available public database, intended as a resource for researchers studying the immune response to SARS-CoV-2, is where the repertoires were released. Samples were obtained from the ongoing ImmuneRACE study (first 160 participants) and from 950 to 1,500 subjects provided by 6 global collaborators. A de-identified subject ID, COVID-19 status, age in years and sex were almost always included in the sample metadata. Where available, HLA class I and class II types were obtained from metadata supplied by the sample provider rather than from assay-based typing. What the research found in general, with its limitations: The amount of clinical and demographic metadata varied by source and participant and was provided uncurated.

Whole blood was collected in K2EDTA tubes by collaborating institutions according to the institutions' own protocols. For TCRbeta analysis, collaborators shipped samples in one of three forms: frozen whole blood, isolated PBMCs, or DNA extracted from either of those sample types. For this clone: It has no known antigen specificity. Per-base quality was not reported, and no clone a single base away is much larger than it.

TCRbeta CDR3 regions were amplified from genomic DNA by means of the immunoSEQ Assay, a bias-controlled multiplex PCR. The original pipeline was this. The number of nucleated cells in each sample was estimated from the amplification of reference gene primers within the assay. Sequence reads were collapsed and filtered to measure the absolute abundance of every unique TCRbeta CDR3 rearrangement. For each sample, productive Simpson clonality was calculated as the square root of Simpson's diversity index over productive rearrangements. Imported from immuneACCESS, the table was reduced by TCRdb to in-frame sequences with V and J called. These copies leave out some clones; in studies compared against another copy, an unresolved V gene accounts for under half, and the cause of the remainder is not known. For V, J and clone size, that table is used; D and trimming come from the DNA. The sample includes roughly 68,000 clones, with 88% observed a single time. The top ten constitute approximately 31% of the sample.

The receptor was derived from a man between 45 and 60 years old with acute or convalescent COVID-19. Source material: peripheral blood.

The DNA sequence is TGTGCCAGCAGCCTGGGACTAGCGGGGGAATCCCAGTACTTC. Translation gives CASSLGLAGESQYF. The chain joins TRBV7-9 to TRBJ2-5, with 14 bases in between that match TRBD2. The CDR3 starts with the cysteine, ends with the phenylalanine, and has 14 residues. Of the read, only the CDR3 DNA is kept; its 42 bases are in frame from base 1. CDR1 and CDR2, looked up from the germline V gene (reference sequence), are SEHNR and FQNEAQ. Trimming leaves V shorter by 5 bases and J shorter by 9 bases, with the junction holding 5 bases beyond the gene matches.